These 10 T cell receptor beta chains were all obtained from the same sample, sequenced in a study of tumor and adjacent non-tumor tissue in lung cancer. The template was RNA from unsorted bulk tissue. More than 3 cm separated this lung sample from the edge of the tumor. TCRbeta libraries were built with three rounds of nested PCR, modified from ARM-PCR. From the multiplex PCR reads, TCRdb called clonotypes with MiXCR, one entry per CDR3 protein. The sample includes 85,000 to 130,000 distinct CDR3 sequences, about 62% of them seen just once. Source material: distant non-tumor lung tissue. The receptors were sampled from a man younger than 40 with non-small cell lung cancer.

J is TRBJ2-3 and V is TRBV5-5, with 10 bases fitting TRBD2. The V and J ends lost 2 bases and 7 bases, in that order; junction bases with no gene match: 7. CDR1 and CDR2 (germline): SGHKS, YYEKEE (reference sequence). CDR3 length: 15 amino acids. Written as DNA, the CDR3 is TGTGCCAGCAGCTTTCTAGCGGGAGCCATATATACGCAGTATTTT. Its translation: CASSFLAGAIYTQYF.

A remark on this clonotype: The junction shows a germline mismatch at one end, possibly a read error. This chain connects TRBV29-1 to TRBJ2-1; 7 bases are a match to TRBD2. The CDR3 consists of 13 residues. CDR1 is SQVTM and CDR2 is ANQGSEA in the germline V gene. Written as DNA, the CDR3 is TGCAACGTTGAAGGGACTATTTACGATGAGCAGTTCTTC. Its translation: CNVEGTIYDEQFF.

This clonotype showed up many times. This rearrangement joins TRBV5-5 to TRBJ1-1; D is undetermined. Between the trimmed V and J ends, which lost 0 bases and 4 bases, there was a span of 7 bases. Germline loops: CDR1 SGHKS, CDR2 YYEKEE (reference sequence). The CDR3 sequence is 13 residues long. In DNA, the CDR3 is TGTGCCAGCAGCTTGGATTCAGCCACTGAAGCTTTCTTT. Amino acids: CASSLDSATEAFF.

To note about this clonotype: A read error may be the cause here, since a much bigger clone is one base away. CDR3 protein: CASSSTRGVNSPLHF. The CDR3 DNA reads TGTGCCAGCAGTTCGACCCGGGGGGTGAATTCACCCCTCCACTTT. The rearrangement joins TRBV12-3 or TRBV12-4 to TRBJ1-6; the D gene is possibly TRBD1 (5 bases). V dropped 4 bases and J dropped 7 bases, with 14 bases sitting between them. This CDR3 region has 15 residues.

This clonotype was recorded at least ten times. The V gene is TRBV6-1, the J gene TRBJ2-1; 9 bases agree with TRBD1. The CDR3 loop spans 14 amino acids. In germline, CDR1 is MNHNS, CDR2 SASEGT. V shed 4 bases and J 4 bases; nucleotides not matched to a gene: 2. This CDR3 is CASSGGQGYNEQFF. As DNA, the CDR3 is TGTGCCAGCAGTGGAGGACAGGGGTACAATGAGCAGTTCTTC.

This clonotype has just a few counts. Because it lacks the conserved phenylalanine or tryptophan at the end, this CDR3 is likely a read error. V and J are TRBV20-1 and TRBJ2-1, with TRBD2 matching 10 bases. The CDR3 consists of 15 residues. Germline assignment: CDR1 DFQATT and CDR2 SNEGSKA (reference sequence). CDR3 in DNA: TGCTGTACCCTGACCGGGACTAGCGTTCTCCATGAGCAGTTCCTC. Its protein is CCTLTGTSVLHEQFL.

Turning to this clonotype: At one of its ends the junction is not consistent with the germline gene, which may arise from a read error. The J gene is TRBJ2-3, the V gene TRBV6-5; 8 positions agree with TRBD2. Germline lookup yields CDR1 MNHEY and CDR2 SVGAGI. This CDR3 region has 15 residues. CDR3 in DNA: TGTGCCGGCAGTTACCGGGAGGGGACCGCAGATACGCAGTATTTT. It specifies CAGSYREGTADTQYF.

Regarding this clonotype: Germline is not matched at one junction end, which may reflect a read error. The chain has TRBV29-1 and TRBJ2-2; the match to TRBD2 covers 11 bases. From germline, CDR1 is SQVTM and CDR2 ANQGSEA. The CDR3 covers 15 residues. The CDR3 DNA is TGCAGCGTTGATACTAGCGGGAGAAGAACCGGGAAGCTGTTTTTT. This sequence encodes CSVDTSGRRTGKLFF.

A remark on this clonotype: A much larger clone differs from this one at a single base, so this may be a read error. V is TRBV20-1 and J is TRBJ2-7, with 11 bases lining up with TRBD1. Germline values: CDR1 DFQATT, CDR2 SNEGSKA (reference sequence). This CDR3 has 15 amino acids. CDR3: CGASGTGGRRHEQYF. The CDR3 nucleotides are TGCGGTGCTAGCGGGACAGGGGGGAGAAGGCACGAGCAGTACTTC.

The rearrangement links TRBV6-5 to TRBJ1-1, with 9 bases fitting TRBD1. Germline values: CDR1 MNHEY, CDR2 SVGAGI. The CDR3 runs to 14 residues. J gave up 11 bases and V 9 bases, and 16 bases lay outside the gene matches. CDR3 sequence: CASGPRDRVGDAFF. In DNA, the CDR3 is TGTGCCAGTGGCCCCCGGGACAGGGTTGGTGATGCTTTCTTT.